One T cell receptor (beta chain) is described in this entry. The data stem from a study of T cell clonotyping in hematopoietic cell transplantation. V was clipped by 6 bases and J by 4 bases; unmatched bases: 6. The CDR3 totals 13 residues. Germline V lookup: CDR1 MNHEY, CDR2 SMNVEV (reference sequence). Using immunoSEQ multiplex PCR, the repertoire was profiled, and TCRdb retains in-frame clones only, with some absent. The sample contains fewer than 25,000 clones, approximately 79% of which appear only once. The sample was peripheral blood mononuclear cells. The TCR was taken from a man in his fifties or sixties in good health. Some clones in this sample may be carry-over from other donors' samples. This sequence joins TRBV27 and TRBJ2-7, with TRBD1 matching 7 bases. The CDR3 region has the DNA TGTGCCAGCAGGTTAGGGGGCTTGTACGAGCAGTACTTC. This translates into CASRLGGLYEQYF.